This section outlines one TCR beta chain sequence together with its context. Its antigen is currently not known. Base qualities are not recorded, but no much larger clone differs from it by a single base. This entry is derived from a study of CD8 T cells in ankylosing spondylitis (dated by TCRdb to the late 2010s). Turning to the overall study: The study profiled T cell receptor beta repertoires in healthy donors and ankylosing spondylitis patients to find disease-linked TCR variants. The whole study cohort included 85 to 120 healthy donors and around 25 ankylosing spondylitis patients. Peripheral blood was sampled, and synovial fluid was additionally collected from ankylosing spondylitis patients. Findings and caveats that apply to the study as a whole: Some TCR beta motif variants had previously been reported in synovial fluid and blood of reactive arthritis patients, which suggested common disease-initiation mechanisms. According to the report, matched synovial fluid samples from ankylosing spondylitis patients were significantly enriched for the disease-linked clones. Blood from ankylosing spondylitis patients appeared to be characterized by a TCR beta motif made up of under 10 highly homologous amino acid variants. A CD8+ phenotype was shown by the disease-linked clones, which were found at relatively low frequencies in peripheral blood.

Sequencing relied on an Illumina HiSeq 2500. Quantitative 5'-RACE with molecular barcodes was used to prepare TCR beta libraries. As for how the authors treated the data: A new computational method, built on a probabilistic model of VDJ rearrangement, was used to identify disease-linked TCR variants. Through fastp at Q25 and MiXCR, TCRdb rebuilt clones from the public reads, retaining in-frame beta chains. CDR3 protein sequences are deduplicated, and each keeps its most common genes and DNA. The V and J calls and clone size are TCRdb's, not the authors'. Across this sample there are around 220,000 distinct CDR3 sequences, with around 19% seen only once. The ten largest clones represent about 42% of the sample. Specimen: blood, either unsorted or a sorted T cell fraction (not recorded which). This sequence was found in a male donor with ankylosing spondylitis.

The nucleotide sequence is given as TGCGCCAGCAGCTTGGGGTTGGGACTCAATGAGCAGTTCTTC. Its protein product is CASSLGLGLNEQFF. Here the chain combines TRBV5-1 and TRBJ2-1; tentative D gene TRBD2, with 6 bases matching. V is pared back by 0 bases and J by 6 bases, with 10 bases lying between the germline termini. The CDR3 goes from the cysteine to the phenylalanine over 14 residues. The entry retains the CDR3 DNA only, 42 bases that are in frame from base 1. CDR1 is given as SGHRS and CDR2 as YFSETQ, both from the germline V gene.